This T cell receptor beta chain was obtained from a study of human T cells and chemical hapten exposure. The time point was: pre-sensitization, week 0. The treatment is: therapeutic diphenylcyclopropenone sensitization with weekly scalp DPC. Blood draws came first, before each patch test. Study-wide results and caveats: Unchanged with DPC sensitization were TCRs above 1 in 1000 frequency.

This clonotype has ten or more counts. Its antigen remains unidentified. One entry per CDR3 protein results from TCRdb running MiXCR on the RACE reads. Of fewer than 140,000 distinct CDR3 sequences in the sample, 12% were seen once. The source was whole blood, collected in connection with sensitization to the hapten diphenylcyclopropenone (DPC). This sequence was found in a woman between 50 and 59 years old with alopecia areata. Some clones in this sample may be carry-over from other donors' samples.

The CDR3 bases are TGTGCCAGCAGCCAAGAAGGAGGCTTACCCGGGGAGCTGTTTTTT. As protein: CASSQEGGLPGELFF. The chain combines TRBV14 with TRBJ2-2; tentative D call: TRBD2 (5 bases). From germline, CDR1 is SGHDN and CDR2 FVKESK. The CDR3 loop spans 15 amino acids. The V end lost 0 bases, the J end lost 6 bases, and 11 bases lay between the germline ends.